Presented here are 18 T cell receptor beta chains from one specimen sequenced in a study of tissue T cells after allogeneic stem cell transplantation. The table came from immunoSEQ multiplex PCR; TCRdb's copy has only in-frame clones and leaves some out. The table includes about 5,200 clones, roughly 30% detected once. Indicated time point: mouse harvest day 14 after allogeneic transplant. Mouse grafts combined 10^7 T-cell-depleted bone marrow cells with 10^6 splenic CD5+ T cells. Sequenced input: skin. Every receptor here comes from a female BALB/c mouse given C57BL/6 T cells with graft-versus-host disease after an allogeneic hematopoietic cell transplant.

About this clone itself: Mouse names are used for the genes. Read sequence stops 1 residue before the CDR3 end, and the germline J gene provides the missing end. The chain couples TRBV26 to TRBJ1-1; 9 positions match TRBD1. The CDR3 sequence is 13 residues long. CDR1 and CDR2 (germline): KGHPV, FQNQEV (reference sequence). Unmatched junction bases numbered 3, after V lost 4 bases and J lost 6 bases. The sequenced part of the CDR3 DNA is TGTGCCAGCAGTCAGGGACAGGGCCCAGAAGTCTTC. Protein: CASSQGQGPEVF. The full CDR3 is CASSQGQGPEVFF. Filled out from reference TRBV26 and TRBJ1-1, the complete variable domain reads NSKVIQTPRYLVKGQGQKAKMRCIPEKGHPVVFWYQQNKNNEFKFLINFQNQEVLQQIDMTEKRFSAECPSNSPCSLEIQSSEAGDSALYLCASSQGQGPEVFFGKGTRLTVV.

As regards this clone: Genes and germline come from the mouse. Incomplete CDR3 DNA: TGTGCCAGCAGCCGCCAGGGTGCAAACACCGGGCAGCTCTAC. Protein sequence: CASSRQGANTGQLY. The complete CDR3 reads CASSRQGANTGQLYF. This rearrangement joins TRBV15 to TRBJ2-2, with D possibly matching TRBD1 (5 bases). Read data end 1 residue before the CDR3 end; the end is taken from the germline J gene. This CDR3 is built from 15 residues. Trimming cost V 6 bases and J 0 bases, with 11 bases left between them. CDR1 and CDR2 from the germline V gene are SGHND and FRSKSL.

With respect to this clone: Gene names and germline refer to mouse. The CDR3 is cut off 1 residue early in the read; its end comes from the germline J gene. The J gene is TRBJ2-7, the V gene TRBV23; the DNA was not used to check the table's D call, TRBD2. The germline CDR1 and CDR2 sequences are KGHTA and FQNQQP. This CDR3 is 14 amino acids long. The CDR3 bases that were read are TGCTCCAGCAGTCAAGACTGGGGAAGGGTTGAACAGTAC. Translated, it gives CSSSQDWGRVEQY. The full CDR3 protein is CSSSQDWGRVEQYF.

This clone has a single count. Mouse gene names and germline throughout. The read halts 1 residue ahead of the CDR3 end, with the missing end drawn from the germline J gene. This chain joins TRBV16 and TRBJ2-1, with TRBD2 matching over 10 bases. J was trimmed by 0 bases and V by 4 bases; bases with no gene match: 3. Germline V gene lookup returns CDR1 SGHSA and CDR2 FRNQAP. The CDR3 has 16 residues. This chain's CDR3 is CASSSGTGDNYAEQFF. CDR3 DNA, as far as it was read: TGTGCAAGCAGCTCCGGGACTGGGGATAACTATGCTGAGCAGTTC.

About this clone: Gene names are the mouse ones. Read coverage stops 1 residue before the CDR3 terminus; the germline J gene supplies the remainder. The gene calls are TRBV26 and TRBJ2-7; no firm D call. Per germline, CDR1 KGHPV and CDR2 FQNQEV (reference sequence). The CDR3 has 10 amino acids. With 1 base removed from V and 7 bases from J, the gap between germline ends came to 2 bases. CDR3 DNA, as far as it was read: TGTGCCAGCAGTCTGTGGGAACAGTAC. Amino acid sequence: CASSLWEQY. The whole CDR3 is CASSLWEQYF.

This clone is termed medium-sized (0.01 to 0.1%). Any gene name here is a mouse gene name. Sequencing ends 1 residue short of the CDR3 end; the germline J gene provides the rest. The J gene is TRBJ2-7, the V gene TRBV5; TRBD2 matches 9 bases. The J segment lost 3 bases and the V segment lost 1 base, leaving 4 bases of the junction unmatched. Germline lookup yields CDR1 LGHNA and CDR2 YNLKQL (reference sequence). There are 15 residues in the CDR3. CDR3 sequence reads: CASSQGLGGIYEQYF. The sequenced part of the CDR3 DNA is TGTGCCAGCAGCCAAGGGCTGGGGGGGATCTATGAACAGTAC.

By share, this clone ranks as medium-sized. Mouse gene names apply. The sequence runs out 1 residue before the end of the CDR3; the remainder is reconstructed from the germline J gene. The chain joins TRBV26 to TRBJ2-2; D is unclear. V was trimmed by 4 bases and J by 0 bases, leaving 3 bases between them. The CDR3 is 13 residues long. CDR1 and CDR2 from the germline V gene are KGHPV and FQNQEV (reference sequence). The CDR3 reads CASSPPNTGQLYF. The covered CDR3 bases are TGTGCCAGCAGTCCACCAAACACCGGGCAGCTCTAC.

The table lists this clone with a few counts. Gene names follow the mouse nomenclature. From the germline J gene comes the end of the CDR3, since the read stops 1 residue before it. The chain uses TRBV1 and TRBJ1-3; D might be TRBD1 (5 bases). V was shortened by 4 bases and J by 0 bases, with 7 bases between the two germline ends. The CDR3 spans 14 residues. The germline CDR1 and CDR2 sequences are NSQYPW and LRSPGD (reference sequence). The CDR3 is CTCSGQTSGNTLYF. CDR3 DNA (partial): TGCACCTGCAGTGGACAGACTTCTGGAAATACGCTCTAT. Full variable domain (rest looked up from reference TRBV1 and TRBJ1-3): VTLLEQNPRWRLVPRGQAVNLRCILKNSQYPWMSWYQQDLQKQLQWLFTLRSPGDKEVKSLPGADYLATRVTDTELRLQVANMSQGRTLYCTCSGQTSGNTLYFGEGSRLIVV.

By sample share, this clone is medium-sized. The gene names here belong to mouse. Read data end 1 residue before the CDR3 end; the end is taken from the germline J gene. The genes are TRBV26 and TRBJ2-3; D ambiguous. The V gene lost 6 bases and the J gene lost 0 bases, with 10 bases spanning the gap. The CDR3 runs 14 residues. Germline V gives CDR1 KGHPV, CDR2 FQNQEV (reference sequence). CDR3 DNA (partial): TGTGCCAGCAGCGGGGTAGGTAGTGCAGAAACGCTGTAT. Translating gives CASSGVGSAETLY. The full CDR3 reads CASSGVGSAETLYF.

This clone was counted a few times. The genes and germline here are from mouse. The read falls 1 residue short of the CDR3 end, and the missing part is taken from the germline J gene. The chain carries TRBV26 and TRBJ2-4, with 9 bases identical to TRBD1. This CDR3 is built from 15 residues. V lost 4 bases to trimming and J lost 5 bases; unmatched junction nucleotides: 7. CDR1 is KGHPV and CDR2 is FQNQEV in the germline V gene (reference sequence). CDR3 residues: CASSPGTGKGNTLYF. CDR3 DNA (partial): TGTGCCAGCAGTCCCGGGACAGGGAAGGGAAACACCTTGTAC.

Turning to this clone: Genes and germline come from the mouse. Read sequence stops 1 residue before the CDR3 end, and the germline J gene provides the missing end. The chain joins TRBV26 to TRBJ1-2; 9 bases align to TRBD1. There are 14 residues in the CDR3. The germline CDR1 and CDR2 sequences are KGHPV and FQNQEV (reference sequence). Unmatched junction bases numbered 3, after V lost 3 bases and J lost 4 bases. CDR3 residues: CASSLGTGTSDYTF. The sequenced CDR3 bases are TGTGCCAGCAGTCTCGGGACAGGGACCTCCGACTACACC.

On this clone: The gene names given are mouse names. Partial CDR3 DNA: TGTGCCAGCAGCTCCGACAGAAATACGCTCTAT. Protein product: CASSSDRNTLY. The complete CDR3 sequence is CASSSDRNTLYF. The J gene is TRBJ1-3, the V gene TRBV3; no reliable D call. The read ends 1 residue before the CDR3 terminus; that terminus is restored from the germline J gene. The CDR3 has 12 residues. Looked up from germline, CDR1 is SNHLY and CDR2 is FYNGKV (reference sequence). The V end was cut by 4 bases, the J end by 5 bases, with 6 bases between.

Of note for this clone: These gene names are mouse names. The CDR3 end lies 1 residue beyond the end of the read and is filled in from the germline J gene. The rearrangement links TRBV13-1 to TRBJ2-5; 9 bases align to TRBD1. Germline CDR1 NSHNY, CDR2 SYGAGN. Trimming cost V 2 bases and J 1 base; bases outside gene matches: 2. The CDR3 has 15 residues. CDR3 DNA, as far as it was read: TGTGCCAGCAGTGACCGGGACAGGGACCAAGACACCCAGTAC. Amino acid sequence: CASSDRDRDQDTQY. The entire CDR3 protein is CASSDRDRDQDTQYF.

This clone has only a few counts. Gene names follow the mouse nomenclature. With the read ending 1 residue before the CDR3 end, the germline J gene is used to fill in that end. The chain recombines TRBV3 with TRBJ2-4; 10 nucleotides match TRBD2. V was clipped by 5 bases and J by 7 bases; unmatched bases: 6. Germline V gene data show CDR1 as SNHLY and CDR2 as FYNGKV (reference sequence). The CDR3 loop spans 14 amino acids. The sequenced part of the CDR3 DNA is TGTGCCAGCAGCATGACTGGGGGGAAGGACACCTTGTAC. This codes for CASSMTGGKDTLY. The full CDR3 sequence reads CASSMTGGKDTLYF.

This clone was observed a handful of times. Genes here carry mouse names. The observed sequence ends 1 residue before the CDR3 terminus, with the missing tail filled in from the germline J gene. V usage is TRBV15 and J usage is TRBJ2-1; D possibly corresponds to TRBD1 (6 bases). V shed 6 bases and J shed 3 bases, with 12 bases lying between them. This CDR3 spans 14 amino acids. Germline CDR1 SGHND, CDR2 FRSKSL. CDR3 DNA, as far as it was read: TGTGCCAGCAGCCGGACAGAATTCTATGCTGAGCAGTTC. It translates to CASSRTEFYAEQF. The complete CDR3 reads CASSRTEFYAEQFF. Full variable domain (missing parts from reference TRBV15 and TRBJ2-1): DAGVTQTPRHEVAEKGQTIILKCEPVSGHNDLFWYRQTKIQGLELLSYFRSKSLMEDGGAFKDRFKAEMLNSSFSTLKIQPTEPKDSAVYLCASSRTEFYAEQFFGPGTRLTVL.

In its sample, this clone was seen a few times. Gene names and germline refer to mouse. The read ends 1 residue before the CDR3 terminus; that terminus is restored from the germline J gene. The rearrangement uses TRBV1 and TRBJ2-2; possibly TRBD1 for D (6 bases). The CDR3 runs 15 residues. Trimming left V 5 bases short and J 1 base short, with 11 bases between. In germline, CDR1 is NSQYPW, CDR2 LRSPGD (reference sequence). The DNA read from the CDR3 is TGCACCTGCAGTTCCAGACAGGTAAACACCGGGCAGCTCTAC. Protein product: CTCSSRQVNTGQLY. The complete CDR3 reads CTCSSRQVNTGQLYF. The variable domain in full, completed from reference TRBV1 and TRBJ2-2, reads VTLLEQNPRWRLVPRGQAVNLRCILKNSQYPWMSWYQQDLQKQLQWLFTLRSPGDKEVKSLPGADYLATRVTDTELRLQVANMSQGRTLYCTCSSRQVNTGQLYFGEGSKLTVL.

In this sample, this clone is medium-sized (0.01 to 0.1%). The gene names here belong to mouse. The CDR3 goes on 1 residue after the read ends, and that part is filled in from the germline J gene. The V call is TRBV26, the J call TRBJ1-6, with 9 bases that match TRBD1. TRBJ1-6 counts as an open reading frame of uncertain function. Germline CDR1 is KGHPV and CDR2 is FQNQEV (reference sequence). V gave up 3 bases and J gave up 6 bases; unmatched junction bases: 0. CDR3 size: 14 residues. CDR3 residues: CASSLQGANSPLYF. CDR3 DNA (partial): TGTGCCAGCAGTCTACAGGGGGCTAATTCGCCCCTCTAC.

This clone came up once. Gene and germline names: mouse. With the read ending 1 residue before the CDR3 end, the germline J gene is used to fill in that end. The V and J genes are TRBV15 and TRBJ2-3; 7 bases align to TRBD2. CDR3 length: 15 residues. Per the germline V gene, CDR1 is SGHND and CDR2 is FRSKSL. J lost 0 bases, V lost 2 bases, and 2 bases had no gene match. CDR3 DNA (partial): TGTGCCAGCAGTTTACGGGGGGGAAGTGCAGAAACGCTGTAT. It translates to CASSLRGGSAETLY. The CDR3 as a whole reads CASSLRGGSAETLYF.